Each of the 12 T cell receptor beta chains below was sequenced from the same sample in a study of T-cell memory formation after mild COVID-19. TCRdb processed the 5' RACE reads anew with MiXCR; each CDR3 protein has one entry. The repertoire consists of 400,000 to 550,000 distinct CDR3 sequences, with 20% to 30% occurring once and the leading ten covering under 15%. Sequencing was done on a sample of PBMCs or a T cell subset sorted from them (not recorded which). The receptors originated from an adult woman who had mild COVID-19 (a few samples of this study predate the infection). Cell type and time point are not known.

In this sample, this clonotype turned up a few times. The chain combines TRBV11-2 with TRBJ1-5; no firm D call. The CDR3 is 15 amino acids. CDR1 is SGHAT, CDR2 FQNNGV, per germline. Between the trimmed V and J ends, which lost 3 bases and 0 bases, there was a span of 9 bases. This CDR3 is CASSFEGYSNQPQHF. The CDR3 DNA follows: TGTGCCAGCAGCTTCGAGGGTTATAGCAATCAGCCCCAGCATTTT.

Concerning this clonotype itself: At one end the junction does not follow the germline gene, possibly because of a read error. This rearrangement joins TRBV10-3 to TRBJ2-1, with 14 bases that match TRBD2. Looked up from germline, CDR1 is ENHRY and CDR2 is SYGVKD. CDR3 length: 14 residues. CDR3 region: CATRGLAGVPEEFF. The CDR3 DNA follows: TGTGCCACCCGGGGACTAGCGGGGGTCCCTGAGGAGTTCTTC.

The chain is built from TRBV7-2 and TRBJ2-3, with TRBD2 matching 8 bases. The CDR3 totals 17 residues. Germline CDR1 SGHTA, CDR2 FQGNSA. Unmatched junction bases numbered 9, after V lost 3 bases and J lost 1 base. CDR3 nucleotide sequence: TGTGCCAGCAGCTTCGCGGCAACTAGCGGCGGCACAGATACGCAGTATTTT. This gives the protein CASSFAATSGGTDTQYF.

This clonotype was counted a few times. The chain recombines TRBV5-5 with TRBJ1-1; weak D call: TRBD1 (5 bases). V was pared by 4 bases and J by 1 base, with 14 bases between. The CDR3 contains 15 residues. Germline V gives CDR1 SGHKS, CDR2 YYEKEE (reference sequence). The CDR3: CASSLQQVSNTEAFF. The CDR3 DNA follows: TGTGCCAGCAGCCTGCAACAGGTGTCGAACACTGAAGCTTTCTTT.

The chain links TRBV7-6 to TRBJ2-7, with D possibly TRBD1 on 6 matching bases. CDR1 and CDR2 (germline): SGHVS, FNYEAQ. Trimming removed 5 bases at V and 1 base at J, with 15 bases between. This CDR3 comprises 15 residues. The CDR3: CASSGRTAASYEQYF. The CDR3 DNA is TGTGCCAGCAGCGGGCGGACAGCCGCTTCCTACGAGCAGTACTTC.

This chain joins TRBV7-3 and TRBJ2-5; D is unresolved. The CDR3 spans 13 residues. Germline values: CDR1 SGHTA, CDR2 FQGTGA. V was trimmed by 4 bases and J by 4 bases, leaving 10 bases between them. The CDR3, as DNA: TGTGCCAGCAGCTCCCCGAACTCAGAGACCCAGTACTTC. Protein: CASSSPNSETQYF.

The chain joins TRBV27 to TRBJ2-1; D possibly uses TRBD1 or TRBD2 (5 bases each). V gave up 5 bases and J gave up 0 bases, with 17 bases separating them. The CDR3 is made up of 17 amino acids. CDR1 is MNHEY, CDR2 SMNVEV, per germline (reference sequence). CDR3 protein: CASSQGLGENSYNEQFF. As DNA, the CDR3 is TGTGCCAGCAGTCAAGGACTGGGGGAAAACTCCTACAATGAGCAGTTCTTC.

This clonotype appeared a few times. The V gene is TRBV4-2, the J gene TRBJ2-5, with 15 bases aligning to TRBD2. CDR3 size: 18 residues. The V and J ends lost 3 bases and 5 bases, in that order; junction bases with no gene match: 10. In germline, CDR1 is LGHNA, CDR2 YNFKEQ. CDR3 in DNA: TGTGCCAGCAGCCAGGGTGGGACTAGCGGGGGGTCCCCGGAGACCCAGTACTTC. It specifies CASSQGGTSGGSPETQYF.

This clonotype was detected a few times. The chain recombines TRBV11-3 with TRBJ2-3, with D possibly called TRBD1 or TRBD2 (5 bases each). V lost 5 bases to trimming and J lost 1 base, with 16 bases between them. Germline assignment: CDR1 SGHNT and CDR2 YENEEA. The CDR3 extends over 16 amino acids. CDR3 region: CASSPPGPAGTDTQYF. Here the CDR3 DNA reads TGTGCCAGCAGCCCCCCGGGACCTGCGGGCACAGATACGCAGTATTTT.

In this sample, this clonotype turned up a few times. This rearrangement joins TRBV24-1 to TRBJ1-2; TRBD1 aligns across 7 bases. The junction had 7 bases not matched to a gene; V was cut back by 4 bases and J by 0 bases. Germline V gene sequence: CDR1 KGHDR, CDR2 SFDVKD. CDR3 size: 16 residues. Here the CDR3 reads CATSESGTASNYGYTF. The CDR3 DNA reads TGTGCCACCAGTGAGTCCGGGACAGCATCTAACTATGGCTACACCTTC.

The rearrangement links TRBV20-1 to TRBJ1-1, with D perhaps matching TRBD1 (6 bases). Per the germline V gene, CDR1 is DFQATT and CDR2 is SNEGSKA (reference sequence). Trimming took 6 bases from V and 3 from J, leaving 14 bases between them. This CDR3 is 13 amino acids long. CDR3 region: CSAPLTGYTEAFF. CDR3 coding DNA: TGCAGTGCCCCCCTGACAGGTTACACTGAAGCTTTCTTT.

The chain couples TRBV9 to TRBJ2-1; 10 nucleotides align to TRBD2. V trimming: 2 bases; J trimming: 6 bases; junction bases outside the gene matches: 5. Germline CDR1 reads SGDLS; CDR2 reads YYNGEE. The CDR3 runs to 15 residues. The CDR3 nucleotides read TGTGCCAGCAGCGTTGAGGGGACTAGCGTCAATGAGCAGTTCTTC. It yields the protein CASSVEGTSVNEQFF.